The 3 T cell receptor beta chains below come from one sample, sequenced in a study of T cell responses to AZD1222 COVID-19 vaccine. Produced via immunoSEQ multiplex PCR; TCRdb's table is partial and in-frame only. Of 110,000 to 150,000 clones in the sample, 88% were seen once. The sample was peripheral blood, taken 28 days after the second AZD1222 dose. Source of these receptors: an adult who received the AZD1222 COVID-19 vaccine.

The V call is TRBV28, the J call TRBJ1-6; 10 bases are shared with TRBD1. This CDR3 has 16 amino acids. V trimming: 5 bases; J trimming: 4 bases; junction bases outside the gene matches: 5. Germline V gene lookup returns CDR1 MDHEN and CDR2 SYDVKM. The CDR3 loop is CASSTTGGAYNSPLHF. The CDR3, as DNA: TGTGCCAGCAGTACGACAGGGGGCGCGTATAATTCACCCCTCCACTTT.

The chain combines TRBV9 with TRBJ2-5; no reliable D call. V dropped 2 bases and J dropped 3 bases, with 14 bases sitting between them. The CDR3 is 15 amino acids. CDR1 and CDR2 from the germline V gene are SGDLS and YYNGEE. The CDR3 DNA is TGTGCCAGCAGCGTGGACGGTAGGGTAGAAGAGACCCAGTACTTC. The encoded protein is CASSVDGRVEETQYF.

The rearrangement uses TRBV2 and TRBJ2-5; a possible D gene is TRBD2 (6 bases). V lost 4 bases to trimming and J lost 2 bases, with 8 bases between them. The length of the CDR3 is 13 residues. From germline, CDR1 is SNHLY and CDR2 FYNNEI. Written as DNA, the CDR3 is TGTGCCAGCAGTGTGGAGGGTCAAGAGACCCAGTACTTC. Its protein product is CASSVEGQETQYF.